This T cell receptor (beta chain) derives from a study of T-cell reconstitution after alpha-beta-depleted transplantation in children (dated by TCRdb to the mid-2010s). About the full investigation: Using TCR repertoire profiling, the study quantitatively followed how T-cell immune reconstitution unfolded in children after TCRalphabeta/CD19-depleted allogeneic hematopoietic cell transplantation.

Here is what the overall study found, with its caveats: In some patients, the high TCRbeta diversity seen at day 60 was put down to recipient T cells and intrathymic progenitors that had survived conditioning. The apparently early alphabetaT-cell count recovery about two months after transplant was reportedly dependent on only several hundred rapidly expanded clones derived from non-depleted graft cells. The frequencies of hyperexpanded clones fell over the following months, and after one year, T-cell counts and TCRbeta diversity were mostly attributed to newly produced T cells.

In this sample, this clonotype turned up many times. Its antigen target is currently unknown. No much larger clone is present one base from it, and per-base qualities are unavailable. The meaning of the sample's treatment or condition label: allogeneic hematopoietic cell transplantation with graft depleted of TCRalphabeta T cells and CD19 B cells. The children who served as transplant recipients had been given grafts of TCRalphabeta/CD19-depleted allogeneic hematopoietic cells. Libraries were built with PCR. The instrument given in TCRdb is Illumina HiSeq 2500. To normalize quantification of the TCRbeta repertoire, the TCR libraries were built with molecular barcoding that relied on unique molecular identifiers. TCRdb took the public reads, trimmed them with fastp at Q25, ran MiXCR for clone calling and kept in-frame beta chains. Entries that share a CDR3 protein sequence are merged under the most common genes and DNA. This sample gives roughly 70,000 distinct CDR3 sequences in total; approximately 5% of them show up just once. The ten largest account for about 20% of the sample.

This clonotype originated in a boy under two years old who had a stem cell transplant for acute myeloid leukemia, so the T cells may come from the graft donor. The source material was PBMCs, mostly from graft donor cells, sampled 180 days after TCRalphabeta/CD19-depleted stem cell transplant.

The CDR3 here reads CASSVIAGANTGELFF. In nucleotides, the sequence is TGTGCCAGCAGCGTCATAGCGGGAGCGAACACCGGGGAGCTGTTTTTT. The V and J genes are TRBV9 and TRBJ2-2; 9 bases in the junction line up with TRBD2. The CDR3 runs 16 amino acids, cysteine and phenylalanine included. This entry keeps only the CDR3 DNA: 48 bases, framed from base 1. For this chain, trimming is 2 bases at the V end and 0 bases at the J end, and the number of junction bases without a gene match is 2. From a lookup of the germline V gene, CDR1 and CDR2 are SGDLS and YYNGEE.